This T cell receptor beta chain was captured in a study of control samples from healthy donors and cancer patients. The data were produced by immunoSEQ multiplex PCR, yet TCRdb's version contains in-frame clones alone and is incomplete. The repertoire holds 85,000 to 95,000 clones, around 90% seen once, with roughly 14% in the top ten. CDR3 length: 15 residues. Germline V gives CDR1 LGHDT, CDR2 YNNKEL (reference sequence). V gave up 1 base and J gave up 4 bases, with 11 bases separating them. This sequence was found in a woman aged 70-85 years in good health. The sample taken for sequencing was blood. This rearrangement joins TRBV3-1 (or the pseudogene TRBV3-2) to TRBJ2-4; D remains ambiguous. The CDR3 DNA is TGTGCCAGCAGCCAAGGAGGAGAGGAAAAAAACATTCAGTACTTC. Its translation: CASSQGGEEKNIQYF.